Below, 25 T cell receptor beta chains from the same sample are listed, as sequenced in a study of neurological immune-mediated disorders (dated by TCRdb to about 2019). The library relied on 5' RACE. For sequencing, an Illumina HiSeq 2500 was employed. TCRdb reworked the public reads: Q25 trimming with fastp, MiXCR clone assembly, productive beta chains retained. Rows merge per CDR3 protein into single entries with the most common DNA and genes. Across this sample there are more than 50,000 distinct CDR3 sequences, with roughly an eighth seen only once. In total, the top ten clones hold less than 2% of the sample. The sample consisted of PBMCs. Receptors were obtained from a man aged 60 to 75 in good health.

In its sample, this clonotype was seen many times. The genes are TRBV4-3 and TRBJ1-5, with D perhaps TRBD1 (5 bases). Trimming removed 4 bases at V and 6 bases at J, with 16 bases between. Germline CDR1 is LGHNA and CDR2 is YSLEER. The CDR3 length is 15 residues. In DNA, the CDR3 is TGCGCCAGCAGCCCTTCCCCGGGGGGAGGTCAGCCCCAGCATTTT. This translates into CASSPSPGGGQPQHF.

In the case of this clonotype: A clone one base away is much larger, so this may be a read error. The rearrangement joins TRBV5-1 to TRBJ2-7, with D possibly matching TRBD2 (5 bases). The V gene's germline CDR1 is SGHRS and CDR2 YFSETQ. The CDR3 runs 14 residues. In nucleotides, the CDR3 is TGCGCCAGCAGCTTGGGGGGTGGTGACTACGAGCAGGACTTC. Encoded protein: CASSLGGGDYEQDF.

The table lists this clonotype with many counts. The J gene is TRBJ2-3, the V gene TRBV5-1, with a tentative D call TRBD2 (5 bases). Per the germline V gene, CDR1 is SGHRS and CDR2 is YFSETQ. The CDR3 contains 16 residues. V was shortened by 0 bases and J by 6 bases, with 17 bases between the two germline ends. CDR3 nucleotides: TGCGCCAGCAGCTTGGCCTCGACGGGGTCAGCGGATACGCAGTATTTT. Protein: CASSLASTGSADTQYF. The full variable domain, in which reference TRBV5-1 and TRBJ2-3 provide the parts outside the CDR3, is KAGVTQTPRYLIKTRGQQVTLSCSPISGHRSVSWYQQTPGQGLQFLFEYFSETQRNKGNFPGRFSGRQFSNSRSEMNVSTLELGDSALYLCASSLASTGSADTQYFGPGTRLTVL.

This clonotype was detected many times. The V gene is TRBV12-3 or TRBV12-4, the J gene TRBJ2-6; 9 bases align to TRBD2. CDR3 length equals 19 residues. V lost 4 bases, J lost 4 bases, and 14 bases stayed unmatched. CDR3 in amino acids: CASSSPVGAGGRGANVLTF. The DNA for the CDR3 is TGTGCCAGCAGTTCCCCCGTCGGCGCGGGGGGGCGCGGGGCCAACGTCCTGACTTTC.

This clonotype showed up many times. The chain recombines TRBV6-6 with TRBJ1-6; a possible D gene is TRBD1 (6 bases). The CDR3 runs to 14 residues. Germline assignment: CDR1 MNHNY and CDR2 SVGAGI (reference sequence). Trimming shortened V by 6 bases and J by 3 bases, and 9 bases separated the two germline ends. The CDR3 sequence is CASSSDSYNSPLHF. CDR3 nucleotides: TGTGCCAGCAGCTCGGACAGCTATAATTCACCCCTCCACTTT.

This clonotype has at least ten counts. This chain connects TRBV7-9 to TRBJ1-4; D is uncertain. Germline V gene lookup returns CDR1 SEHNR and CDR2 FQNEAQ (reference sequence). The CDR3 runs 15 residues. V lost 0 bases to trimming and J lost 8 bases, with 13 bases between them. CDR3: CASSLALAEEEKLFF. CDR3 nucleotide sequence: TGTGCCAGCAGCTTAGCGCTGGCCGAAGAGGAAAAACTGTTTTTT.

This clonotype was seen repeatedly, ten times or more. The chain couples TRBV27 to TRBJ2-2; D gene uncertain. Looked up from germline, CDR1 is MNHEY and CDR2 is SMNVEV (reference sequence). The ends were cut back, 5 bases at V and 1 base at J, with 5 bases in the middle. The CDR3 totals 13 residues. CDR3 DNA: TGTGCCAGCAGTACCCAGAACACCGGGGAGCTGTTTTTT. Translated: CASSTQNTGELFF.

This clonotype appeared a few times. The genes are TRBV28 and TRBJ1-3; the D is unclear. V was clipped by 6 bases and J by 4 bases, with 16 bases between them. This CDR3 has 15 residues. Germline V gene data show CDR1 as MDHEN and CDR2 as SYDVKM. The chain's CDR3 is CASRTQVGSGNTIYF. The CDR3, as DNA: TGTGCCAGCAGGACCCAGGTGGGGTCCGGAAACACCATATATTTT.

At least ten counts were recorded for this clonotype. This sequence joins TRBV20-1 and TRBJ2-3, with 10 bases fitting TRBD1. The CDR3 covers 15 residues. Trimming cost V 4 bases and J 2 bases; bases outside gene matches: 6. Per germline, CDR1 DFQATT and CDR2 SNEGSKA (reference sequence). The CDR3 reads CSANSGTGDTDTQYF. CDR3 DNA sequence: TGCAGTGCTAACTCCGGGACAGGGGACACAGATACGCAGTATTTT.

There are many counts of this clonotype. The final CDR3 position lacks the conserved phenylalanine or tryptophan, pointing to a likely read error. The DNA is omitted, as the CDR3 cannot be located on it reliably, and the CDR3 follows TCRdb's listing. The rearrangement joins TRBV28 to TRBJ1-2; TRBD1, the table's D call, lacks a check against the DNA. The CDR3 spans 16 amino acids, including both terminal residues. Germline V gives CDR1 MDHEN, CDR2 SYDVKM. The CDR3 sequence is CASSLTFPLGTGPPTL.

This clonotype was observed many times. This chain links TRBV15 with TRBJ2-1; 10 nucleotides match TRBD2. This CDR3 has 14 residues. J gave up 9 bases and V 0 bases, and 2 bases lay outside the gene matches. Germline CDR1 LNHNV, CDR2 YYDKDF (reference sequence). The CDR3 is CATSRELAGVEQFF. Here the CDR3 DNA reads TGTGCCACCAGCAGAGAGCTAGCGGGGGTTGAGCAGTTCTTC.

The sample holds many counts of this clonotype. The chain joins TRBV20-1 to TRBJ2-7; perhaps TRBD2 as D (6 bases). There are 14 residues in the CDR3. Germline loops: CDR1 DFQATT, CDR2 SNEGSKA (reference sequence). V was trimmed by 4 bases and J by 3 bases, leaving 16 bases between them. CDR3 DNA: TGCAGTGCTAACTTCCGGGGGAGATTCTACGAGCAGTACTTC. Amino acid sequence: CSANFRGRFYEQYF.

The chain uses TRBV7-8 and TRBJ2-5, with 10 bases lining up with TRBD2. CDR1 is SGHVS and CDR2 is FQNEAQ in the germline V gene. V lost 3 bases and J lost 1; bases outside the gene matches: 11. CDR3 length: 18 amino acids. CDR3 sequence: CASSLNSGASGGQETQYF. The CDR3 bases are TGTGCCAGCAGCTTGAATTCTGGGGCTAGCGGGGGCCAAGAGACCCAGTACTTC.

In this sample, this clonotype turned up many times. This CDR3 is CSAQTGLNNEQYF. CDR3 in DNA: TGCAGTGCCCAGACAGGGCTAAACAACGAGCAGTACTTC. V and J are TRBV20-1 and TRBJ2-7; 7 nucleotides agree with TRBD1. With 6 bases clipped from V and 5 bases from J, the junction kept 10 bases outside the gene matches. Germline CDR1 DFQATT, CDR2 SNEGSKA (reference sequence). This CDR3 is 13 amino acids long.

This clonotype was seen repeatedly, ten times or more. The V gene is TRBV7-2, the J gene TRBJ2-5; the D call may be TRBD1 or TRBD2 (5 bases each). The germline V gene has CDR1 SGHTA and CDR2 FQGNSA. The CDR3 sequence is 12 residues long. Trimming took off 5 bases at V and 5 bases at J, with 9 bases between the two ends. The CDR3 region is CASSIWGETQYF. In nucleotides, the CDR3 is TGTGCCAGCAGCATTTGGGGGGAGACCCAGTACTTC.

In its sample, this clonotype was seen many times. DNA for the CDR3: TGTGCCAGCAGTTACGTCCAGGGTGGGAACATTCAGTACTTC. Translated: CASSYVQGGNIQYF. V gene TRBV6-5 combines with J gene TRBJ2-4, with D possibly being TRBD1 (5 bases). Per the germline V gene, CDR1 is MNHEY and CDR2 is SVGAGI. The CDR3 runs 14 residues. Between the trimmed V and J ends, which lost 2 bases and 7 bases, there was a span of 12 bases.

This clonotype was seen repeatedly, ten times or more. V and J are TRBV20-1 and TRBJ2-2, with 14 bases aligning to TRBD2. The V gene end was trimmed by 3 bases and the J gene end by 5 bases; junction bases not matched to a gene: 2. The CDR3 contains 15 residues. Looked up from germline, CDR1 is DFQATT and CDR2 is SNEGSKA (reference sequence). The CDR3 sequence: CSARTSGGGTGELFF. The DNA of the CDR3 is TGCAGTGCTAGGACTAGCGGGGGGGGTACCGGGGAGCTGTTTTTT.

There are many counts of this clonotype. The J gene is TRBJ1-5, the V gene TRBV6-2 or TRBV6-3; D unresolved. CDR1 is MNHEY and CDR2 is SVGEGT in the germline V gene. CDR3 length: 15 residues. V was shortened by 4 bases and J by 7 bases, with 17 bases between the two germline ends. This CDR3 reads CASSWVKGMGQPQHF. In nucleotides, the CDR3 is TGTGCCAGCAGTTGGGTTAAAGGAATGGGACAGCCCCAGCATTTT.

There are many counts of this clonotype. The chain carries TRBV6-5 and TRBJ1-5; D is unresolved. Deletions cut 0 bases from V and 4 bases from J, with 4 bases between. CDR1 and CDR2 from the germline V gene are MNHEY and SVGAGI. The CDR3 is made up of 13 amino acids. The CDR3 nucleotides read TGTGCCAGCAGTTACTCCCCAAATCAGCCCCAGCATTTT. As protein: CASSYSPNQPQHF.

In its sample, this clonotype was seen many times. CDR3 DNA: TGCGCCAGCAGCAACACAGATACGCAGTATTTT. Protein sequence: CASSNTDTQYF. V usage is TRBV5-1 and J usage is TRBJ2-3; D remains ambiguous. V shed 4 bases and J shed 2 bases, with 2 bases lying between them. This CDR3 has 11 residues. Germline assignment: CDR1 SGHRS and CDR2 YFSETQ.

This clonotype was counted ten times or more. V gene TRBV28 combines with J gene TRBJ1-2; D is unresolved. CDR1 and CDR2 from the germline V gene are MDHEN and SYDVKM. CDR3 length: 15 residues. Trimming left V 5 bases short and J 4 bases short, with 17 bases between. CDR3: CASSPGWGVSYGYTF. Written as DNA, the CDR3 is TGTGCCAGCAGTCCCGGCTGGGGTGTGTCCTATGGCTACACCTTC.

This clonotype has at least ten counts. This chain's CDR3 is CASSQDLELNTEAFF. As DNA, the CDR3 is TGCGCCAGCAGCCAAGATCTGGAACTGAACACTGAAGCTTTCTTT. The chain combines TRBV4-3 with TRBJ1-1; D gene ambiguous. V shed 0 bases and J shed 0 bases, with 8 bases lying between them. The CDR3 has 15 residues. Germline V gene lookup returns CDR1 LGHNA and CDR2 YSLEER.

The chain uses TRBV7-2 and TRBJ2-1; a weak D match, TRBD1 (6 bases). Trimming cost V 6 bases and J 7 bases, with 22 bases left between them. The CDR3 is 16 residues long. Looked up from germline, CDR1 is SGHTA and CDR2 is FQGNSA. CDR3 DNA: TGTGCCAGCAGTAGACAGCCAGGGGTTCAGTGGAATGAGCAGTTCTTC. It yields the protein CASSRQPGVQWNEQFF.

This rearrangement joins TRBV11-2 to TRBJ2-5, with TRBD2 matching 8 bases. V lost 1 base to trimming and J lost 5 bases; unmatched junction nucleotides: 9. This CDR3 has 16 residues. Germline V gene sequence: CDR1 SGHAT, CDR2 FQNNGV. In DNA form, the CDR3 reads TGTGCCAGCAGCTTAGTCGGCAGCGGGGGTCGGGAGACCCAGTACTTC. Translated, it gives CASSLVGSGGRETQYF.

This clonotype has at least ten counts. The chain joins TRBV5-1 to TRBJ1-1; no definite D call. Germline V gene data show CDR1 as SGHRS and CDR2 as YFSETQ. This CDR3 comprises 14 residues. Trimming pared 0 bases from V and 5 bases from J, leaving 11 bases between. The CDR3 region has the DNA TGCGCCAGCAGCTTGGACGGCGACGGGACTGAAGCTTTCTTT. This sequence encodes CASSLDGDGTEAFF. The whole variable domain, remainder taken from reference TRBV5-1 and TRBJ1-1, is KAGVTQTPRYLIKTRGQQVTLSCSPISGHRSVSWYQQTPGQGLQFLFEYFSETQRNKGNFPGRFSGRQFSNSRSEMNVSTLELGDSALYLCASSLDGDGTEAFFGQGTRLTVV.